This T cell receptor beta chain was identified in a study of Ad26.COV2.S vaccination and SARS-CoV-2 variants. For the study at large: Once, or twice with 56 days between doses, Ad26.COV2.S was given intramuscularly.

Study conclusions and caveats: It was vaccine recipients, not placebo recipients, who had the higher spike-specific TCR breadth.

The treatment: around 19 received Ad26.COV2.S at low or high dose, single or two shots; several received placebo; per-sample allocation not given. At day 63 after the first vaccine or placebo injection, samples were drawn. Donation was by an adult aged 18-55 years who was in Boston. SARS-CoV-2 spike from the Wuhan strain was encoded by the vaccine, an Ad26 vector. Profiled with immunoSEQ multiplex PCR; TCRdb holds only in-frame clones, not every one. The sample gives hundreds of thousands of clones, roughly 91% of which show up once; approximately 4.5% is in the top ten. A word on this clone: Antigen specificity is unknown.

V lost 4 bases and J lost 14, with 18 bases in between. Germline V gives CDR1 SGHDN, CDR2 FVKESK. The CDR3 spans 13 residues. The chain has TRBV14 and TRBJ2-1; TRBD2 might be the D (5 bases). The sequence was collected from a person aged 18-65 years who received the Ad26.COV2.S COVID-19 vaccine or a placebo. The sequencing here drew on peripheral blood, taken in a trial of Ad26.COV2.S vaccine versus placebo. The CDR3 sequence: CASSRSRSGYKFF. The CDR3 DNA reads TGTGCCAGCAGCCGGTCCCGCAGCGGCTACAAGTTCTTC.